The present T cell receptor beta chain was sequenced within a study of cytomegalovirus exposure and HLA in healthy donors (dated by TCRdb to the late 2010s). Turning to the overall study: An earlier analysis of 550 to 700 of the donors reported roughly 270 Gb of sequence data and more than 90 million unique TCR beta sequences from some 180 million T cells. Around 320 gigabases of sequencing data and approximately 93 million unique TCR sequences were included in an early release covering 550 to 800 HLA-typed donors. Of the roughly 410 genotyped donors, roughly 80% were placed in the genetic ancestry cluster associated with self-reported Caucasian donors. The aim of the study was to test whether cataloging public T cell receptors could identify signatures of past pathogen exposure. Using immunosequencing, the study profiled T cell repertoires from some 670 subjects and related those repertoires to cytomegalovirus serostatus. Along with the roughly 710-subject first cohort, a separate validation cohort of more than 90 different subjects was used. The study combined high-throughput TCR immunosequencing, statistical association of individual TCRs with disease status, and machine learning to predict cytomegalovirus infection status. To study patterns of TCR occurrence, a later analysis re-analyzed previously published TCR beta repertoires from 600 to 750 donors and added high-resolution HLA genotyping. Rather than drawing on any new phenotypic data, the later analysis identified candidate immune exposures from TCR beta sequences and the way those sequences occurred across donors. An earlier analysis of 587 of the donors applied high-throughput TCR beta sequencing to assess whether each TCR beta V gene segment acted as functional or pseudogenic. Donor age, sex, ethnicity and CMV serostatus were compiled together with the repertoire data. A later genetic analysis used genome-wide SNP genotypes for about three fifths of the roughly 700 donors, treating that subset as a discovery cohort. Every discovery cohort repertoire had been produced on one sequencing platform. HLA typing covered class I and class II loci at four-digit resolution. Typing coverage differed by locus: A, B, C, DRB1 and DQB1 were typed in roughly 629-630 donors, DQA1 in about 510, DPA1 in some 570, and DPB1 in 400 to 480. Roughly five DR-DQ haplotypes were handled as single units for association and clustering, since linkage in the cohort was strong. Among 350 to 400 genotyped donors of the cohort, an average of 235,054 unique TCR beta nucleotide sequences were sequenced per donor, roughly 20% of them non-productive.

Library preparation used the immunoSEQ multiplex PCR assay. For the multiplex PCR, a mixture combining 60 forward primers for TCR Vbeta segments and 13 reverse primers for TCR Jbeta segments was used. Amplification of the CDR3 region of rearranged TCR beta genes was performed with a multiplex PCR assay on genomic DNA. On the Illumina HiSeq System, the amplified TCR beta libraries were sequenced as 87-base-pair reads. Turning to the authors' computational methods: A later analysis tallied roughly 78 million unique TCR beta chains across the 550 to 850 repertoires, and approximately 11 million of those chains were shared by two or more donors. A nearest-neighbor algorithm error-corrected the raw reads and collapsed the reads into unique sequences, merging closely related sequences to remove PCR and sequencing errors. CDR3 sequences were aligned to IMGT reference sequences to assign V, D and J gene segments. For a sequence to be retained, a match of at least six nucleotides to both a V gene segment and a J gene segment was required. A rearrangement counted as productive if the CDR3 had no stop codons and remained in frame with V and J, and every other rearrangement counted as non-productive. Following IMGT convention, CDR3 was defined as the stretch from the second conserved V-encoded cysteine up to the conserved J-encoded phenylalanine. Sequences without an unambiguous match to a single V gene segment were excluded from the earlier analysis of 500 to 700 of the donors. In an earlier analysis of 500 to 750 of the donors, V segments were called functional above 56.7% productive rearrangements and were called segregating when the between-donor standard deviation exceeded 5%. To diagnose cytomegalovirus status from the catalog of TCR beta chain sequences, a statistical classification framework was built. In a later analysis, V and J genes were assigned by comparing TCR nucleotide sequences against IMGT/GENE-DB human TR gene sequences. A later analysis assigned CDR3 sequences and most-parsimonious VDJ recombination scenarios with the TCRdist pipeline. In a later analysis, each TCR beta chain was defined by its CDR3 amino acid sequence together with its V-gene family, and reads lacking a unique V-gene family were excluded. To address suspected cross-contamination and a sequencing artifact, a later analysis removed approximately 600 highly shared, low-generation-probability nucleotide sequences. In a later analysis, a clonal expansion index for each public chain was calculated from normalized within-repertoire ranks of inferred template counts. In a later analysis, generation probabilities were computed using a VDJ recombination model fitted to out-of-frame rearrangements, and the results were checked against IGoR. A later analysis scored TCR-TCR, TCR-HLA and TCR-CMV co-occurrence with hypergeometric tests, applying a repertoire-size bias correction to TCR pairs. False discovery rates were estimated in a later analysis by permuting HLA or CMV assignments 20 times. In a later analysis, co-occurring TCRs were grouped with DBSCAN, and TCRdist sequence similarity was added when clustering was performed within HLA-allele-positive subsets. For co-occurrence clustering, repertoires with fewer than 30,000 or more than 120,000 public chains were excluded, along with roughly 5 repertoires with anomalous nucleotide sharing. This immuneACCESS table, as held by TCRdb, lists in-frame sequences with V and J called but not all clones. Of the missing ones, under half trace to an unresolved V gene in checked studies; the others have no known cause. V, J and clone size are those of that table, while D and trimming were read from the DNA. The sample table contains roughly 120,000 clones; only one count was recorded for around four fifths of them. 4.1% of the sample lies in the top ten.

On the study overall, not on this receptor specifically: In a later analysis, most CMV-associated TCR beta chains were found to appear HLA-restricted, with HLA associations seemingly driven largely by CMV exposure. Correlated functional status among segregating V segments might reflect linkage disequilibrium, but an unknown experimental factor could not be ruled out. Only TCR beta chains were sequenced in this cohort, and the absence of alpha or paired-chain data limited detectable features. HLA typing was unavailable for some donors at each locus, so association tests used only the typed subset. In a later analysis, HLA-associated TCR beta chains showed more clonal expansion and lower generation probabilities than non-associated chains that were equally common. The authors suggested that the approach could potentially be extended to other disease states and immunological phenotypes. Most TCR sequences were observed very rarely across donors, whereas some public TCRs were present in many individuals. According to a later genetic analysis, donors in an Asian-associated ancestry cluster had fewer N-insertions in productive TCRs than the approximately 700-donor mean. In a later analysis, 15,000 to 20,000 TCR beta sequences were associated with specific HLA alleles at a false discovery rate of 0.05. A further reported finding was that TCR beta sequences accurately predicted the HLA-A and HLA-B alleles for most subjects in the first cohort. Sequencing depth was assumed to be roughly uniform across donors in the presence/absence analyses, though that assumption may not hold. Several of the top co-occurrence clusters appeared to be linked to parvovirus B19, influenza, CMV and Epstein-Barr virus, according to a later analysis. In vitro tests confirmed that three of the cytomegalovirus-associated TCR beta chains recognize cytomegalovirus antigens. Broadly in line with IMGT annotations, most TCR beta V segments showed up in productive rearrangements about 87% or about 30% of the time in an earlier analysis of 450 to 750 of the donors. The classifier was reported to diagnose cytomegalovirus status with high specificity and sensitivity in both the original cohort and the validation cohort. According to a later analysis, TCR association rates differed among HLA loci, with DRB1 alleles showing the most associated TCRs and HLA-C alleles showing the fewest. The 87-base-pair reads could not distinguish some IMGT-functional V segments, including TRBV6-2 and TRBV6-3, so those segments were excluded. The only immune exposure information available for the cohort was CMV serostatus. The sequencing pipeline was judged likely to have produced a cluster of highly shared sequence variants as a technical artifact. In a later genetic analysis, a missense DCLRE1C variant was associated with V-gene and J-gene trimming of TCR beta chains, and the association was replicated in an independent cohort. When HLA alleles, especially DR and DQ, strongly co-occurred, attributing TCR associations to individual alleles was difficult. In the study, 164 TCR beta chains were listed as associated with cytomegalovirus. Roughly 17 rarely observed V segments, including chromosome 9 orphons, were excluded from the earlier analysis of several hundred of the donors because counts were too low.

The cohort was made up of hundreds of healthy bone marrow donors. All cohort members were sampled while nominally healthy, although unrecorded immune exposures were likely present. The donor tested CMV seronegative and was one of the 352 seronegative cohort members. Every donor gave a peripheral blood sample, and the peripheral blood mononuclear cells from that sample were used for TCR beta sequencing. The Qiagen DNeasy Blood Extraction Kit was used to extract genomic DNA from the blood cell samples. Trimming takes 2 bases from V and 3 bases from J, and the germline ends sit 16 bases apart. The germline V gene (reference sequence) sets CDR1 to LNHDA and CDR2 to SQIVND. The CDR3 runs 16 amino acids, cysteine and phenylalanine included. Only the CDR3 part of the read is kept: 48 bases, read in frame from the first base. A remark on this clone: This clone's antigen is unknown. No much larger clonotype is one base removed from it; base qualities were not supplied.

The sequence derives from a woman aged 40-49 years in good health and CMV-seronegative. Sequences were obtained from PBMCs. The receptor chain draws on TRBV19 and TRBJ1-2; no D segment can be confidently identified. The sequenced DNA: TGTGCCAGTAGTATAACCGGAGTACTACGAGACTATGGCTACACCTTC. This encodes CASSITGVLRDYGYTF.